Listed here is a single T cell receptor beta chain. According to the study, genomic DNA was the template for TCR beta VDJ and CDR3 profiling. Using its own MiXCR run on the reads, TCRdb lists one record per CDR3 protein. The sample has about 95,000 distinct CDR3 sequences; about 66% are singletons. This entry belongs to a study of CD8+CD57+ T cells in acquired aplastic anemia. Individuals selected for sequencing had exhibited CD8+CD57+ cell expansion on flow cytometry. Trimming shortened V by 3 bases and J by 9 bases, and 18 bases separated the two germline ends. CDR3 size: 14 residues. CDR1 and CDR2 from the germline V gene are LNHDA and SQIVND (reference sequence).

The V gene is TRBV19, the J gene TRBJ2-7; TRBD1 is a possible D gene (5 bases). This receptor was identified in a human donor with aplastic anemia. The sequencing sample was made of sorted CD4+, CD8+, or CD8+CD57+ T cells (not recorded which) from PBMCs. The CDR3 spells CASSILDSGLPQYF. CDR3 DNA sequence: TGTGCCAGTAGTATTCTTGACAGTGGGCTACCGCAGTACTTC.